These 31 T cell receptor beta chains came from one sample sequenced in a study of blood T cell repertoires in COVID-19. Sequencing used immunoSEQ multiplex PCR; TCRdb keeps in-frame clones, though not all of them. The data contain 95,000 to 150,000 clones, around 91% of them singletons. Sequenced material: peripheral blood. The receptors here all came from a man in his 70s with active or convalescent COVID-19.

This sequence joins TRBV27 and TRBJ2-3; unclear D gene. Germline V gene lookup returns CDR1 MNHEY and CDR2 SMNVEV (reference sequence). The CDR3 is 13 residues long. Trimming pared 6 bases from V and 8 bases from J, leaving 15 bases between. The CDR3 loop is CASSPIGVGTQYF. The DNA of the CDR3 is TGTGCCAGCAGCCCAATTGGAGTGGGTACGCAGTATTTT.

The chain links TRBV28 to TRBJ1-2; tentative D call: TRBD1 (5 bases). The ends were cut back, 6 bases at V and 5 bases at J, with 16 bases in the middle. Germline V gives CDR1 MDHEN, CDR2 SYDVKM. This CDR3 contains 14 residues. DNA of the CDR3: TGTGCCAGCAGCCCCGTGGAGGGGTATTATGGCTACACCTTC. Translating it yields CASSPVEGYYGYTF.

This clone was picked up a small number of times. The chain combines TRBV7-9 with TRBJ2-4; TRBD2 matches at 8 bases. The CDR3 has 15 residues. Germline V gives CDR1 SEHNR, CDR2 FQNEAQ (reference sequence). The V gene end was trimmed by 4 bases and the J gene end by 4 bases; junction bases not matched to a gene: 6. CDR3 bases: TGTGCCAGCAGCTCCTCCAGCGGGAGAAAAAACATTCAGTACTTC. Translation gives CASSSSSGRKNIQYF. Together with reference TRBV7-9 and TRBJ2-4, the CDR3 gives the full variable domain: DTGVSQNPRHKITKRGQNVTFRCDPISEHNRLYWYRQTLGQGPEFLTYFQNEAQLEKSRLLSDRFSAERPKGSFSTLEIQRTEQGDSAMYLCASSSSSGRKNIQYFGAGTRLSVL.

The chain joins TRBV11-3 to TRBJ1-6; 10 bases are a match to TRBD1. There are 19 residues in the CDR3. Per the germline V gene, CDR1 is SGHNT and CDR2 is YENEEA. Germline trimming cut 3 bases from V and 6 bases from J; bases unmatched to any gene: 14. Here the CDR3 reads CASSLRNGTGAGSNSPLHF. The CDR3 nucleotides are TGTGCCAGCAGCTTGAGAAACGGGACAGGGGCCGGTTCTAATTCACCCCTCCACTTT.

V and J are TRBV6-5 and TRBJ1-5; D uncertain. Germline CDR1 and CDR2: MNHEY and SVGAGI. V was clipped by 6 bases and J by 6 bases, with 15 bases between them. This CDR3 contains 14 residues. The CDR3 DNA is TGTGCCAGCAGGCCCCCGGGTTCCACTCAGCCCCAGCATTTT. Amino acids: CASRPPGSTQPQHF.

Only one count was recorded for this clone. This rearrangement joins TRBV28 to TRBJ1-3; tentative D call: TRBD1 (6 bases). Per germline, CDR1 MDHEN and CDR2 SYDVKM. Between the trimmed V and J ends, which lost 1 base and 0 bases, there was a span of 10 bases. CDR3 length equals 16 residues. The CDR3 loop reads CASSLSTGSSGNTIYF. CDR3 sequence (DNA): TGTGCCAGCAGTTTATCGACAGGTAGCTCTGGAAACACCATATATTTT.

This chain uses TRBV19 with TRBJ1-5; D is perhaps TRBD1 (5 bases). Trimming removed 3 bases at V and 11 bases at J, with 8 bases between. Germline-derived CDR1 and CDR2 are LNHDA and SQIVND (reference sequence). The CDR3 runs to 11 residues. The CDR3 reads CASSIQGAQHF. The CDR3 bases are TGTGCCAGTAGTATCCAGGGCGCCCAGCATTTT.

This clone was recorded at least ten times. The chain carries TRBV10-3 and TRBJ2-3; no clear D gene. Germline-derived CDR1 and CDR2 are ENHRY and SYGVKD. V was trimmed by 7 bases and J by 0 bases, leaving 14 bases between them. CDR3 length: 15 residues. The CDR3 is CAINSIGASTDTQYF. CDR3 nucleotides: TGTGCCATCAATTCAATCGGAGCTAGCACAGATACGCAGTATTTT.

The chain couples TRBV25-1 to TRBJ1-2, with a weak D call TRBD1 (6 bases). V was trimmed by 5 bases and J by 4 bases, leaving 14 bases between them. Germline V gene lookup returns CDR1 MGHDK and CDR2 SYGVNS. The CDR3 has 14 amino acids. CDR3 region: CASSSMGAVYGYTF. CDR3 in DNA: TGTGCCAGCAGTTCAATGGGGGCGGTCTATGGCTACACCTTC.

The chain recombines TRBV4-1 with TRBJ2-5, with TRBD2 as a possible D gene (6 bases). Germline V gives CDR1 MGHRA, CDR2 YSYEKL. The CDR3 runs 17 residues. V was trimmed by 4 bases and J by 5 bases, leaving 23 bases between them. The CDR3 protein is CASSPRDSQRPQETQYF. For the CDR3, the DNA is TGCGCCAGCAGCCCCAGGGACTCCCAACGGCCCCAGGAGACCCAGTACTTC.

The rearrangement links TRBV30 to TRBJ1-2; 10 bases are shared with TRBD1. The germline gives CDR1 GTSNPN, CDR2 SVGIG (reference sequence). The CDR3 consists of 11 residues. Unmatched junction bases numbered 7, after V lost 8 bases and J lost 10 bases. CDR3 residues: CAGRDRGDYTF. The CDR3 DNA reads as TGTGCCGGCCGGGACAGGGGAGACTACACCTTC.

This chain uses TRBV27 with TRBJ2-5; no clear D. The CDR3 has 14 amino acids. The germline CDR1 and CDR2 sequences are MNHEY and SMNVEV (reference sequence). V was clipped by 5 bases and J by 7 bases, with 17 bases between them. The CDR3, as DNA: TGTGCCAGCAGTATTGACCCCCTTTCGGGGACCCAGTACTTC. Translated: CASSIDPLSGTQYF.

The CDR3 DNA reads TGCGCCAGCAGCATTACAGTGAGGAACACTGAAGCTTTCTTT. Protein: CASSITVRNTEAFF. The rearrangement joins TRBV5-1 to TRBJ1-1, with D unresolved. Germline V CDR1 and CDR2: SGHRS, YFSETQ. CDR3 length equals 14 residues. V was clipped by 4 bases and J by 1 base, with 11 bases between them.

The V and J genes are TRBV18 and TRBJ2-3; 10 nucleotides line up with TRBD1. Germline V gives CDR1 KGHSH, CDR2 LQKENI. The length of the CDR3 is 17 residues. Unmatched junction bases numbered 8, after V lost 3 bases and J lost 2 bases. The CDR3, as DNA: TGTGCCAGCTCACCCTTTACCGGGACAGGGGCCACAGATACGCAGTATTTT. Its protein is CASSPFTGTGATDTQYF.

The V call is TRBV21-1, the J call TRBJ2-4; no DNA check was done on the table's D call, TRBD1. TRBV21-1 constitutes a pseudogene. The length of the CDR3 is 10 residues. The CDR3 DNA follows: TGTGGGCCAGCCAAAAACATTCAGTACTTC. Its protein product is CGPAKNIQYF.

The rearrangement uses TRBV6-5 and TRBJ2-7; D ambiguous. The germline CDR1 and CDR2 sequences are MNHEY and SVGAGI. V gave up 5 bases and J gave up 3 bases, with 5 bases separating them. This CDR3 is built from 11 residues. The CDR3 reads CASSQIYEQYF. CDR3 nucleotides: TGTGCCAGCAGTCAGATCTACGAGCAGTACTTC.

The rearrangement links TRBV25-1 to TRBJ2-7; 8 bases agree with TRBD1. The CDR3 runs to 13 residues. Unmatched junction bases numbered 7, after V lost 7 bases and J lost 5 bases. Germline CDR1 MGHDK, CDR2 SYGVNS. CDR3 sequence: CASTTGVKDEQYF. Written as DNA, the CDR3 is TGTGCCAGCACGACAGGGGTTAAGGACGAGCAGTACTTC.

The chain recombines TRBV11-2 with TRBJ2-7; no reliable D call. This CDR3 is 14 amino acids long. Germline CDR1 reads SGHAT; CDR2 reads FQNNGV. Trimming left V 3 bases short and J 4 bases short, with 13 bases between. The CDR3 DNA sequence: TGTGCCAGCAGCTTGGCGGAGAGCCCGTACGAGCAGTACTTC. Its translation is CASSLAESPYEQYF. The entire variable domain, with the rest obtained from reference TRBV11-2 and TRBJ2-7, is as follows: EAGVAQSPRYKIIEKRQSVAFWCNPISGHATLYWYQQILGQGPKLLIQFQNNGVVDDSQLPKDRFSAERLKGVDSTLKIQPAKLEDSAVYLCASSLAESPYEQYFGPGTRLTVT.

This clone was counted only a few times. The rearrangement uses TRBV7-9 and TRBJ2-1, with 10 positions matching TRBD2. The trim removed 5 bases at V and 5 bases at J, leaving 6 bases unmatched. The length of the CDR3 is 15 residues. Germline assignment: CDR1 SEHNR and CDR2 FQNEAQ (reference sequence). CDR3 coding DNA: TGTGCCAGCAGCCACCCCGGGACTAGCGACAATGAGCAGTTCTTC. This encodes CASSHPGTSDNEQFF. The complete variable domain, with remaining parts taken from reference TRBV7-9 and TRBJ2-1, reads DTGVSQNPRHKITKRGQNVTFRCDPISEHNRLYWYRQTLGQGPEFLTYFQNEAQLEKSRLLSDRFSAERPKGSFSTLEIQRTEQGDSAMYLCASSHPGTSDNEQFFGPGTRLTVL.

DNA of the CDR3: TGTGCCACCAGTGATTCATGGACAGGGGGTGATGGCTACACCTTC. Its protein product is CATSDSWTGGDGYTF. The rearrangement joins TRBV24-1 to TRBJ1-2, with TRBD1 matching 10 bases. Germline values: CDR1 KGHDR, CDR2 SFDVKD. The CDR3 length is 15 residues. With 2 bases clipped from V and 6 bases from J, the junction kept 5 bases outside the gene matches.

The chain combines TRBV3-1 (or the pseudogene TRBV3-2) with TRBJ2-7, with D perhaps matching TRBD2 (5 bases). The CDR3 loop spans 15 amino acids. Per the germline V gene, CDR1 is LGHDT and CDR2 is YNNKEL (reference sequence). V lost 2 bases and J 5 bases, leaving 16 bases between the germline ends. CDR3 residues: CASSQPEGVGHEQYF. In DNA, the CDR3 is TGTGCCAGCAGCCAACCCGAGGGAGTAGGCCACGAGCAGTACTTC.

V is TRBV19 and J is TRBJ2-7, with D possibly matching TRBD2 (6 bases). Between the trimmed V and J ends, which lost 1 base and 5 bases, there was a span of 12 bases. The CDR3 length is 14 residues. Germline loops: CDR1 LNHDA, CDR2 SQIVND (reference sequence). CDR3 nucleotide sequence: TGTGCCAGTAGTATAGCATTTTCGGGGGACGAGCAGTACTTC. Its protein is CASSIAFSGDEQYF. Based on the CDR3 plus reference TRBV19 and TRBJ2-7, the full variable domain is DGGITQSPKYLFRKEGQNVTLSCEQNLNHDAMYWYRQDPGQGLRLIYYSQIVNDFQKGDIAEGYSVSREKKESFPLTVTSAQKNPTAFYLCASSIAFSGDEQYFGPGTRLTVT.

The chain uses TRBV6-2 or TRBV6-3 and TRBJ2-2; 8 bases are a match to TRBD2. The CDR3 is 15 amino acids. Germline values: CDR1 MNHEY, CDR2 SVGEGT. V trimming: 6 bases; J trimming: 2 bases; junction bases outside the gene matches: 5. The CDR3 spells CASSGRAFNTGELFF. As DNA, the CDR3 is TGTGCCAGCAGCGGGAGGGCCTTTAACACCGGGGAGCTGTTTTTT.

The chain links TRBV11-2 to TRBJ1-2; TRBD1 matches at 10 bases. The V segment lost 1 base and the J segment 12 bases; nucleotides outside the gene matches: 11. This CDR3 has 15 amino acids. The germline V gene has CDR1 SGHAT and CDR2 FQNNGV. In nucleotides, the CDR3 is TGTGCCAGCAGCTTAGGACCGGGACAGGGGTTGGAGGACACCTTC. Its translation is CASSLGPGQGLEDTF. The complete variable domain, with remaining parts taken from reference TRBV11-2 and TRBJ1-2, reads EAGVAQSPRYKIIEKRQSVAFWCNPISGHATLYWYQQILGQGPKLLIQFQNNGVVDDSQLPKDRFSAERLKGVDSTLKIQPAKLEDSAVYLCASSLGPGQGLEDTFGSGTRLTVV.

J is TRBJ1-2 and V is TRBV7-2; D possibly corresponds to TRBD1 (5 bases). The CDR3 is 16 residues long. CDR1 is SGHTA, CDR2 FQGNSA, per germline. V was clipped by 4 bases and J by 0 bases, with 15 bases between them. CDR3 amino acids: CASSSRTTLPNYGYTF. The DNA of the CDR3 is TGTGCCAGCAGCTCCAGGACAACACTCCCTAACTATGGCTACACCTTC. Full variable domain (outside the CDR3, taken from reference TRBV7-2 and TRBJ1-2): GAGVSQSPSNKVTEKGKDVELRCDPISGHTALYWYRQSLGQGLEFLIYFQGNSAPDKSGLPSDRFSAERTGGSVSTLTIQRTQQEDSAVYLCASSSRTTLPNYGYTFGSGTRLTVV.

The chain has TRBV9 and TRBJ2-1, with TRBD2 matching over 9 bases. There are 15 residues in the CDR3. With 0 bases clipped from V and 4 bases from J, the junction kept 2 bases outside the gene matches. The germline V gene encodes CDR1 SGDLS and CDR2 YYNGEE. CDR3 bases: TGTGCCAGCAGCGTAGGACTAGCGGAATACAATGAGCAGTTCTTC. It translates to CASSVGLAEYNEQFF.

J is TRBJ1-4 and V is TRBV18, with D possibly matching TRBD1 (5 bases). CDR1 is KGHSH, CDR2 LQKENI, per germline. The CDR3 is 15 residues long. V was clipped by 2 bases and J by 5 bases, with 12 bases between them. The CDR3 region is CASSPAGAENEKLFF. The DNA of the CDR3 is TGTGCCAGCTCACCAGCTGGGGCAGAAAATGAAAAACTGTTTTTT.

The chain couples TRBV6-5 to TRBJ1-1; D might be TRBD1 (5 bases). The germline CDR1 and CDR2 sequences are MNHEY and SVGAGI. V lost 4 bases and J 4 bases, leaving 13 bases between the germline ends. The CDR3 totals 14 residues. CDR3 in amino acids: CASSWRGEATEAFF. The CDR3 nucleotides are TGTGCCAGCAGTTGGCGAGGGGAGGCCACTGAAGCTTTCTTT.

This chain joins TRBV14 and TRBJ2-1, with TRBD2 matching over 8 bases. Germline CDR1 and CDR2: SGHDN and FVKESK. The junction had 8 bases not matched to a gene; V was cut back by 0 bases and J by 13 bases. The CDR3 is 14 residues long. CDR3 protein: CASSQDLQAGAQFF. The CDR3 coding sequence is TGTGCCAGCAGCCAAGATCTTCAAGCGGGAGCTCAGTTCTTC.

This clone was picked up a small number of times. V usage is TRBV5-6 and J usage is TRBJ1-1; 12 bases are a match to TRBD1. The CDR3 loop spans 16 amino acids. Germline V lookup: CDR1 SGHDT, CDR2 YYEEEE. Trimming took 2 bases from V and 5 from J; bases not matched to a gene: 7. CDR3 nucleotides: TGTGCCAGCAGCTTAGGGGACAGGGGGCCCTATACTGAAGCTTTCTTT. This encodes CASSLGDRGPYTEAFF. The full variable domain, rest sourced from reference TRBV5-6 and TRBJ1-1, is DAGVTQSPTHLIKTRGQQVTLRCSPKSGHDTVSWYQQALGQGPQFIFQYYEEEERQRGNFPDRFSGHQFPNYSSELNVNALLLGDSALYLCASSLGDRGPYTEAFFGQGTRLTVV.

The rearrangement uses TRBV6-5 and TRBJ1-2; TRBD1 aligns across 11 bases. The germline V gene has CDR1 MNHEY and CDR2 SVGAGI. V dropped 5 bases and J dropped 7; count of bases not matched to a gene: 6. This CDR3 has 14 residues. As DNA, the CDR3 is TGTGCCAGCAGTAGATCCGGGACAGGGGGTGGCTACACCTTC. As protein: CASSRSGTGGGYTF.